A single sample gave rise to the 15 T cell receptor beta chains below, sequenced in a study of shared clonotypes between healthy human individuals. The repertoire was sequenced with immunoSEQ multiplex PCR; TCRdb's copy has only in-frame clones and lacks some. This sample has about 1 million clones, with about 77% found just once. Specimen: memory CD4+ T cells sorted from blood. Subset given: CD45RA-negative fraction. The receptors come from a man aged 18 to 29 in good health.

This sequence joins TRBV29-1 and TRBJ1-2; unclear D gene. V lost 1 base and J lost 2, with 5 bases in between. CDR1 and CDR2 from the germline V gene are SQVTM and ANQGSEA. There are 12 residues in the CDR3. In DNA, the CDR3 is TGCAGCGTTGAAGGTACCAACTATGGCTACACCTTC. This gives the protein CSVEGTNYGYTF.

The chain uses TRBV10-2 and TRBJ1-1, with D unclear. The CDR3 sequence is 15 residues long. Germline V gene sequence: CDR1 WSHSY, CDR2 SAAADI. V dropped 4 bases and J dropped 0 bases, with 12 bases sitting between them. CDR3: CASSGDKSMNTEAFF. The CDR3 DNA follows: TGCGCCAGCAGTGGCGATAAGTCAATGAACACTGAAGCTTTCTTT.

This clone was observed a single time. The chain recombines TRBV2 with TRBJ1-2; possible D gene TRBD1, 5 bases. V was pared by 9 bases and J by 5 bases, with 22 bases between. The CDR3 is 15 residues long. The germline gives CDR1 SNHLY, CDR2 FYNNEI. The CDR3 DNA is TGTGCCAGAGGGCAAGGGGACTATCCTGTATATGGCTACACCTTC. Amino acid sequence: CARGQGDYPVYGYTF.

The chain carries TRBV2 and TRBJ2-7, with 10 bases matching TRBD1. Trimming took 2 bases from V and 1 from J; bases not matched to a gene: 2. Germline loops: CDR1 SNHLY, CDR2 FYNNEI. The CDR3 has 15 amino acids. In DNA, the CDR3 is TGTGCCAGCAGTGAAAGACAGGGGGCATCCTACGAGCAGTACTTC. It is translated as CASSERQGASYEQYF. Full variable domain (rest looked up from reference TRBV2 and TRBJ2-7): EPEVTQTPSHQVTQMGQEVILRCVPISNHLYFYWYRQILGQKVEFLVSFYNNEISEKSEIFDDQFSVERPDGSNFTLKIRSTKLEDSAMYFCASSERQGASYEQYFGPGTRLTVT.

The CDR3 nucleotides read TGTGCCAGCACGGTAATGGACAGGGGGGCCTACGAGCAGTACTTC. This translates into CASTVMDRGAYEQYF. The gene calls are TRBV6-1 and TRBJ2-7, with 10 nucleotides matching TRBD1. The germline gives CDR1 MNHNS, CDR2 SASEGT. The CDR3 loop spans 15 amino acids. The junction had 8 bases not matched to a gene; V was cut back by 7 bases and J by 2 bases.

The CDR3 here is CAWRLWSEAFF. CDR3 nucleotide sequence: TGTGCCTGGAGGCTTTGGTCTGAAGCTTTCTTT. The V gene is TRBV30, the J gene TRBJ1-1; D gene uncertain. The CDR3 has 11 amino acids. Germline CDR1 is GTSNPN and CDR2 is SVGIG (reference sequence). The V end lost 3 bases, the J end lost 6 bases, and 8 bases lay between the germline ends.

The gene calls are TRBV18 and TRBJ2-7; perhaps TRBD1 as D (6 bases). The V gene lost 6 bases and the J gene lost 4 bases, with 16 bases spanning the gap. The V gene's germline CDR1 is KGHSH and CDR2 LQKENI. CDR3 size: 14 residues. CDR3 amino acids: CASSRGGSLYEQYF. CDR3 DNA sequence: TGTGCCAGCTCCAGAGGGGGATCCCTGTACGAGCAGTACTTC.

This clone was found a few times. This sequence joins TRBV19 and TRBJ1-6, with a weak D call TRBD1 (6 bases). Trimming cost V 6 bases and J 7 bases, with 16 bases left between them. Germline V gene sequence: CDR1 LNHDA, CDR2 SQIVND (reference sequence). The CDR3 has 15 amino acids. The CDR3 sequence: CASSTAEGVNSPLHF. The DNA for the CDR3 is TGTGCCAGTAGCACGGCGGAGGGGGTAAATTCACCCCTCCACTTT.

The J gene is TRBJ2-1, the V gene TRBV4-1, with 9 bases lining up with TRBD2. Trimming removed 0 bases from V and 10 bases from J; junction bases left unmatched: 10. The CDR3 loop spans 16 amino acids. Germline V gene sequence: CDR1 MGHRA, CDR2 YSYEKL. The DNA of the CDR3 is TGCGCCAGCAGCCAAGAGATACTAGCGGGTTCCAGGGAGCAGTTCTTC. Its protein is CASSQEILAGSREQFF.

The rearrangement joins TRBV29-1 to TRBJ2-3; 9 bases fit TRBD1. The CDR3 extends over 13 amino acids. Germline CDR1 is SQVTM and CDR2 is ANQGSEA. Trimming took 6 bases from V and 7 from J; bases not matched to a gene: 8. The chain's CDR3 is CSVDGDRENTQYF. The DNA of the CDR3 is TGCAGCGTGGACGGGGACAGGGAAAATACGCAGTATTTT.

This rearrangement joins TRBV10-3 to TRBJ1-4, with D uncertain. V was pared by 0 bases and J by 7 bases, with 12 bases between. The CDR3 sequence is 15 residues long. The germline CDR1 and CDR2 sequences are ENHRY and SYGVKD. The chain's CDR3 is CAISESGIGSEKLFF. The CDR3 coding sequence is TGTGCCATCAGTGAGTCCGGGATAGGGAGTGAAAAACTGTTTTTT.

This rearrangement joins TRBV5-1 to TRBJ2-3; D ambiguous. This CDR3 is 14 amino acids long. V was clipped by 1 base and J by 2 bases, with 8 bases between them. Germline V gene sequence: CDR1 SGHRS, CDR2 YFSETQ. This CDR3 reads CASSLRPYTDTQYF. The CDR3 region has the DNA TGCGCCAGCAGCTTGCGGCCTTACACAGATACGCAGTATTTT.

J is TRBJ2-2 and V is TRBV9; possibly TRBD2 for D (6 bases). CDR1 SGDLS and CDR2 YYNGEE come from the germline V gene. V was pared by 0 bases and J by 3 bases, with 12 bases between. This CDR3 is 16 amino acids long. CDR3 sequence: CASSVAGTSYTGELFF. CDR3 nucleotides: TGTGCCAGCAGCGTAGCCGGGACTTCTTACACCGGGGAGCTGTTTTTT.

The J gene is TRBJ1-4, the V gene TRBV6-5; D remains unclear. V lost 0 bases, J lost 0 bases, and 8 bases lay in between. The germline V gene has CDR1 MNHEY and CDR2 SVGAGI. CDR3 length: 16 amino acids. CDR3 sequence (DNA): TGTGCCAGCAGTTACTCTTCGCCCGCAACTAATGAAAAACTGTTTTTT. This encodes CASSYSSPATNEKLFF.

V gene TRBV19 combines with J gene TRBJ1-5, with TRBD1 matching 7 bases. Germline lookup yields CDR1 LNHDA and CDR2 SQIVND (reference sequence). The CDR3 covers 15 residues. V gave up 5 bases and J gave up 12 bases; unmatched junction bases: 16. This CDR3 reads CASSERGDSYPNQHF. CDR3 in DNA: TGTGCCAGTAGTGAACGAGGGGACAGCTATCCTAACCAGCATTTT.